What follows are 5 T cell receptor beta chains derived from one specimen sequenced in a study of identical twins. TCRdb analysed the 5' RACE reads with MiXCR anew, one entry per CDR3 protein. Seen here are 1.5 million to 2 million distinct CDR3 sequences, less than 35% observed once, and the top ten hold about 0.27%. The specimen sequenced was cord blood. These receptors all come from a newborn girl in good health.

The V and J genes are TRBV11-2 and TRBJ1-2; a possible D gene is TRBD1 (6 bases). V lost 1 base and J 6 bases, leaving 15 bases between the germline ends. This CDR3 is 15 amino acids long. Germline CDR1 is SGHAT and CDR2 is FQNNGV. CDR3 DNA sequence: TGTGCCAGCAGCTTAGGTGGACAGACCCTCGATGGCTACACCTTC. This translates into CASSLGGQTLDGYTF.

The V call is TRBV12-3 or TRBV12-4, the J call TRBJ2-5; D not certain. The CDR3 length is 13 residues. V was shortened by 6 bases and J by 5 bases, with 13 bases between the two germline ends. The CDR3 nucleotides are TGTGCCAGCAGGGCGCAGGTGGGGGAGACCCAGTACTTC. This sequence encodes CASRAQVGETQYF.

The chain combines TRBV3-1 with TRBJ2-3, with D possibly being TRBD2 (5 bases). The CDR3 has 16 amino acids. The germline V gene has CDR1 LGHDT and CDR2 YNNKEL (reference sequence). The V gene lost 0 bases and the J gene lost 0 bases, with 10 bases spanning the gap. For the CDR3, the DNA is TGTGCCAGCAGCCAAGATATAGGACTGAGCACAGATACGCAGTATTTT. It is translated as CASSQDIGLSTDTQYF.

The chain carries TRBV28 and TRBJ1-6, with D uncertain. The CDR3 runs 18 residues. V was shortened by 4 bases and J by 3 bases, with 19 bases between the two germline ends. In germline, CDR1 is MDHEN, CDR2 SYDVKM. CDR3 residues: CASSWESSADLYNSPLHF. Here the CDR3 DNA reads TGTGCCAGCAGTTGGGAATCTAGTGCGGACCTCTATAATTCACCCCTCCACTTT.

The rearrangement links TRBV3-1 to TRBJ2-5; 13 bases are shared with TRBD2. V trimming: 1 base; J trimming: 5 bases; junction bases outside the gene matches: 7. Germline assignment: CDR1 LGHDT and CDR2 YNNKEL (reference sequence). This CDR3 has 17 amino acids. CDR3 region: CASSQGLAGGIAETQYF. The CDR3 DNA sequence: TGTGCCAGCAGCCAAGGACTAGCGGGAGGTATTGCGGAGACCCAGTACTTC.